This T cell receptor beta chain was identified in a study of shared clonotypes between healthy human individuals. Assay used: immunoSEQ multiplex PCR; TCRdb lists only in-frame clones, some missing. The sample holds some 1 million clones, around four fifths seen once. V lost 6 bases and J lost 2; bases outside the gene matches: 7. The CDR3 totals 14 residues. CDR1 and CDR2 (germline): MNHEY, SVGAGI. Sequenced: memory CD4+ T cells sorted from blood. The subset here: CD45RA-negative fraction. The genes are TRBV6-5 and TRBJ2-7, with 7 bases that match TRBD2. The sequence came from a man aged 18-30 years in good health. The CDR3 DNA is TGTGCCAGCAGCTCTCGAGGGAGGGCCTACGAGCAGTACTTC. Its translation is CASSSRGRAYEQYF.